This TCR beta chain originates from a study of blood T cell repertoires in COVID-19. Looking at the study overall: COVID-19 samples collected from the United States, Italy and Spain covered acute and convalescent phases.

Germline CDR1 is SGHNT and CDR2 is YYREEE (reference sequence). Deletions cut 4 bases from V and 0 bases from J, with 13 bases between. This CDR3 comprises 15 residues. This clone has only a few counts. TCRdb's table, derived via immunoSEQ multiplex PCR, lists solely in-frame clones and lacks some. Of some 200,000 clones listed, 92% are singletons. This rearrangement joins TRBV5-4 to TRBJ1-1, with D perhaps matching TRBD1 (5 bases). The sample consisted of peripheral blood. The source is a man younger than 45 with acute or convalescent COVID-19. The CDR3 reads CASSLGGSMNTEAFF. CDR3 in DNA: TGTGCCAGCAGCCTCGGGGGTTCCATGAACACTGAAGCTTTCTTT.